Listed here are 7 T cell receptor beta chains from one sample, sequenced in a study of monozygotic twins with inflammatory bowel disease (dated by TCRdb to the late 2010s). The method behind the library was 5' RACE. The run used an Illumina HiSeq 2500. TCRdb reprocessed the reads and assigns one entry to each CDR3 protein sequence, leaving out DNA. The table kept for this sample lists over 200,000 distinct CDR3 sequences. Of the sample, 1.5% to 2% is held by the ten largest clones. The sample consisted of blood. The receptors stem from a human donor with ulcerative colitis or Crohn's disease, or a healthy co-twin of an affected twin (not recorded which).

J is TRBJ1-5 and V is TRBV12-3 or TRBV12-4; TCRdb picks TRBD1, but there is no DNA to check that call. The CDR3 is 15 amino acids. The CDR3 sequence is CASSFTTGGGRPQHF.

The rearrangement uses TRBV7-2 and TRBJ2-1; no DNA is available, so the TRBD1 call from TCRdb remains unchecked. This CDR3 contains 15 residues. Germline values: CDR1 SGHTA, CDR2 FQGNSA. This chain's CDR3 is CASSFAGGPYNEQFF.

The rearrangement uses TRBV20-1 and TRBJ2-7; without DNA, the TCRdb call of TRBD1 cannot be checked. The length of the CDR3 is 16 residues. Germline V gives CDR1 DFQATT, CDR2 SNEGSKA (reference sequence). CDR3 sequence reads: CSASLTGTGVPYEQYF.

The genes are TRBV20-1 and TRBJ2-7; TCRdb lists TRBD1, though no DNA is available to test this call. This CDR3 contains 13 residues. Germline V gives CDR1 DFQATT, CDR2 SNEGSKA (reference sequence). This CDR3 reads CSASYGGAGEQYF.

CDR3 loop: CATSRTDSSYEQYF. The chain links TRBV15 to TRBJ2-7. This CDR3 contains 14 residues. Germline V gene lookup returns CDR1 LNHNV and CDR2 YYDKDF (reference sequence).

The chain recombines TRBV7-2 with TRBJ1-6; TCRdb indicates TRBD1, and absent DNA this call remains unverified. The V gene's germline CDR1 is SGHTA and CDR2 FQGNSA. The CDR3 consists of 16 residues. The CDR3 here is CASSLAAGQGYSPLHF.

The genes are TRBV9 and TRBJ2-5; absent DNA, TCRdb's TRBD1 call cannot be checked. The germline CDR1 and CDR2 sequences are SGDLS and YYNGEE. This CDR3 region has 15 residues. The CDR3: CASSVYRGIRETQYF. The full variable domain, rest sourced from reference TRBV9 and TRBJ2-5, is DSGVTQTPKHLITATGQRVTLRCSPRSGDLSVYWYQQSLDQGLQFLIQYYNGEERAKGNILERFSAQQFPDLHSELNLSSLELGDSALYFCASSVYRGIRETQYFGPGTRLLVL.